What follows are 3 T cell receptor beta chains derived from one specimen sequenced in a study of beta chain features in type 1 diabetes. General study findings and limits: When Type 1 diabetes patients were examined, their TCRB CDR3s proved moderately but significantly shorter in all four CD4+ subsets.

Expressed TCRB transcripts got sequenced, as all isolated RNA was reverse transcribed. Sequencing was performed with immunoSEQ multiplex PCR; in TCRdb, only in-frame clones are kept and a portion is missing. Among a few hundred thousand clones listed, 24% were seen once. Their target antigens are unknown. The sequenced sample consisted of naive CD4+ T cells from blood. The receptors originated from a woman aged 30 to 39 with type 1 diabetes.

This clone was found a few times. The chain recombines TRBV28 with TRBJ2-7; TRBD2 might be the D (6 bases). The CDR3 consists of 14 residues. Germline CDR1 and CDR2: MDHEN and SYDVKM. The germline V and J ends were trimmed by 4 bases and 2 bases, with 12 bases remaining between them. The CDR3 nucleotides read TGTGCCAGCAGTTCGGGAGCCTTTCCCTACGAGCAGTACTTC. This gives the protein CASSSGAFPYEQYF.

A remark on this clone: One junction end disagrees with the germline gene, perhaps due to a read error. V and J are TRBV9 and TRBJ2-1; 11 nucleotides agree with TRBD2. The CDR3 is made up of 16 amino acids. The germline V gene encodes CDR1 SGDLS and CDR2 YYNGEE. The DNA of the CDR3 is TGTGCCAGCAGCGGGGGGACTAGCGGTACCTACAGTGAGCAGTTCTTC. Its protein product is CASSGGTSGTYSEQFF.

This clone appeared a few times. The chain couples TRBV4-1 to TRBJ1-2, with D possibly TRBD1 on 6 matching bases. This CDR3 is 13 amino acids long. The germline V and J ends were trimmed by 7 bases and 0 bases, with 9 bases remaining between them. CDR1 MGHRA and CDR2 YSYEKL come from the germline V gene. CDR3 coding DNA: TGCGCCAGCAAGGGGGTGGCTAACTATGGCTACACCTTC. It encodes CASKGVANYGYTF.